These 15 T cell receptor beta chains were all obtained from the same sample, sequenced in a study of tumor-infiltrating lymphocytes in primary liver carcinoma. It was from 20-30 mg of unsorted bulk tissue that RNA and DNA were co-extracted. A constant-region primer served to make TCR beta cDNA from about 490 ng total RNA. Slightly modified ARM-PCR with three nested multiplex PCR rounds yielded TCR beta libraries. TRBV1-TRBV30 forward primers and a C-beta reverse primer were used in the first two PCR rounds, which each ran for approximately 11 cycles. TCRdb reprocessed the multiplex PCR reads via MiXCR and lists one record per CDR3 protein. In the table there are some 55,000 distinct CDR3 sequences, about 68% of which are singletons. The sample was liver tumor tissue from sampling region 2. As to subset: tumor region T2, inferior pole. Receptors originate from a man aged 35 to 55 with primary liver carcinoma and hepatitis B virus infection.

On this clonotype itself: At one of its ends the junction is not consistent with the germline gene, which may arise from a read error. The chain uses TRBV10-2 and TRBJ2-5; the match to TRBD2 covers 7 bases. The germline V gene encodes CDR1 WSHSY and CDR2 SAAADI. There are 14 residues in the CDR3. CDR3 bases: TGCACCAGCAGAGAGACTAGCTGGGCGGGGACCCAGTACTTC. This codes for CTSRETSWAGTQYF.

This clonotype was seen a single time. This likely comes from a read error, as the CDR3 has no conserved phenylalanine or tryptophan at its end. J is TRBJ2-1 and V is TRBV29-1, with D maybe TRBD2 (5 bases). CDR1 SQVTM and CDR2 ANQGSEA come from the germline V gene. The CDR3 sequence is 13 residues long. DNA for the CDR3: TGTAGCGTTGAAGGAACATCCTACAATGAGCAGTTCTCC. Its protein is CSVEGTSYNEQFS.

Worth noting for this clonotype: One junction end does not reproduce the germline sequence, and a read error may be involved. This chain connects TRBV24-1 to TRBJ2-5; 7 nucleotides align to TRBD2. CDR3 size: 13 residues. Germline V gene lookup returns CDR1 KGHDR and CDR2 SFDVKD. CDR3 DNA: TGTACCACCGAACGTGCGGGAGAAGAGACCCAATACTTC. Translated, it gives CTTERAGEETQYF.

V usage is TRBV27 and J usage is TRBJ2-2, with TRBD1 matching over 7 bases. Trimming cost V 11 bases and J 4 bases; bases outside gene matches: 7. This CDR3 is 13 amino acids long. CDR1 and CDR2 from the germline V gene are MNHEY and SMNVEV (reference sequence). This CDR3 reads CACPDRSTGELFF. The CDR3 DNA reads TGTGCCTGTCCGGACAGGTCCACCGGGGAGCTGTTTTTT.

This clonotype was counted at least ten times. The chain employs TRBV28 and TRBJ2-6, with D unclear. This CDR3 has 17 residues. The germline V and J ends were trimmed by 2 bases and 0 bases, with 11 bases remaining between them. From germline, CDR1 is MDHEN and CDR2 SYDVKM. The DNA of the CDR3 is TGTGCCAGCAGTTTAGGTGTGTTCATCTCTGGGGCCAACGTCCTGACTTTC. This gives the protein CASSLGVFISGANVLTF.

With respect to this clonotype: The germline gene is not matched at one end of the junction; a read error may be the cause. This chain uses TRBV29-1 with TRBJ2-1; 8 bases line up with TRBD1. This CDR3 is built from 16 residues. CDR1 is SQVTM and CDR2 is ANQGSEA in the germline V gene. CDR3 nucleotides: TGCAGCGTGGAGTGGGACAGGATTAGATCTTACAATGTGCAGTTCTTC. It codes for CSVEWDRIRSYNVQFF.

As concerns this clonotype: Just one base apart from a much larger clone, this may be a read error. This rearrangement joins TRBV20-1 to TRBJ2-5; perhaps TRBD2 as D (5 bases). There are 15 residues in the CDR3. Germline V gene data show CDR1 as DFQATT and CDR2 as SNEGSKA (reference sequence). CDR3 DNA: TGCAATGCTAGAGACTCGACGGACTTACAAGAGACCCAGTACTTC. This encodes CNARDSTDLQETQYF.

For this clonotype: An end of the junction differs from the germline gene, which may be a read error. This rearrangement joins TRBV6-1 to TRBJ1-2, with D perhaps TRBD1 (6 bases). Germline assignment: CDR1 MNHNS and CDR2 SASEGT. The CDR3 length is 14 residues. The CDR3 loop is CVTLMTGVDYDYTF. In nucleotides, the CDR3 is TGTGTCACTCTCATGACAGGAGTGGACTATGACTACACCTTC.

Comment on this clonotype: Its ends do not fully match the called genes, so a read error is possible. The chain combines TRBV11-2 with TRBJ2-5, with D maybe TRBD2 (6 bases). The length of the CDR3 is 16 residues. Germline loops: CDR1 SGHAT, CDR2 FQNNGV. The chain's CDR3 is CASGSRDLAHQETRYF. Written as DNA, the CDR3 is TGTGCCAGCGGATCTCGGGACTTGGCCCACCAAGAGACCCGGTACTTC.

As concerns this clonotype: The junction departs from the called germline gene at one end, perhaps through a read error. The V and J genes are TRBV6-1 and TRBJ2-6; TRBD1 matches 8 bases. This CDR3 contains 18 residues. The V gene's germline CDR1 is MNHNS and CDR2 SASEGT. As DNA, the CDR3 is TGTGCCAGCAGTCTTCGGACAGGGATGAAAGTTGGGGCCAACGTCTTGACTTTC. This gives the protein CASSLRTGMKVGANVLTF.

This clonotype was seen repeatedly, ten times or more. This CDR3 reads CASSLKREGQVYNEQFF. The DNA for the CDR3 is TGTGCCAGCAGCTTAAAGCGGGAGGGCCAGGTTTACAATGAGCAGTTCTTC. The V call is TRBV7-9, the J call TRBJ2-1, with TRBD2 identical over 10 bases. Per germline, CDR1 SEHNR and CDR2 FQNEAQ (reference sequence). CDR3 length equals 17 residues. V was clipped by 2 bases and J by 4 bases; unmatched bases: 8. The variable domain in full, with the rest retrieved from reference TRBV7-9 and TRBJ2-1, is DTGVSQNPRHKITKRGQNVTFRCDPISEHNRLYWYRQTLGQGPEFLTYFQNEAQLEKSRLLSDRFSAERPKGSFSTLEIQRTEQGDSAMYLCASSLKREGQVYNEQFFGPGTRLTVL.

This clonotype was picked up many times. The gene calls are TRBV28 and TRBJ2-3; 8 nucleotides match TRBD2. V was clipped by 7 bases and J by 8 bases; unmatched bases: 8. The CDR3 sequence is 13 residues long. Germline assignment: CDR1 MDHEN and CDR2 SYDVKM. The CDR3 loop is CASNGGALATQYF. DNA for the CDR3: TGTGCCAGCAACGGGGGGGCCCTCGCTACGCAGTATTTT.

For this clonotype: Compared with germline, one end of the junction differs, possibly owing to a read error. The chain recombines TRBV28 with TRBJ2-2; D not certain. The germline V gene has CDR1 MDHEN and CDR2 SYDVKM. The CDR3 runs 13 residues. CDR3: CACSPYLGGELFF. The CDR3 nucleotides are TGTGCCTGCAGTCCCTACCTGGGCGGGGAGCTGTTTTTT.

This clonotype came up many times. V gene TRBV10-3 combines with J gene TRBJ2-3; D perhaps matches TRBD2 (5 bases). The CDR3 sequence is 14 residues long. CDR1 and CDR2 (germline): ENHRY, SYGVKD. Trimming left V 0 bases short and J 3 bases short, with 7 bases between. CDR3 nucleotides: TGTGCCATCAGTGAGTCTCCGGGAACAGATACGCAGTATTTT. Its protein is CAISESPGTDTQYF.

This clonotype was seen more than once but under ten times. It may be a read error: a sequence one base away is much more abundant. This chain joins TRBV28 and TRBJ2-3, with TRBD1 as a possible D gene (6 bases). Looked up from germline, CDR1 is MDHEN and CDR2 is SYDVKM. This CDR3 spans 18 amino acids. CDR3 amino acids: CANSSSSYRDTVQDTQYF. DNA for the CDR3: TGTGCCAACAGTTCTTCCTCTTACCGGGACACCGTGCAAGATACGCAGTATTTT.